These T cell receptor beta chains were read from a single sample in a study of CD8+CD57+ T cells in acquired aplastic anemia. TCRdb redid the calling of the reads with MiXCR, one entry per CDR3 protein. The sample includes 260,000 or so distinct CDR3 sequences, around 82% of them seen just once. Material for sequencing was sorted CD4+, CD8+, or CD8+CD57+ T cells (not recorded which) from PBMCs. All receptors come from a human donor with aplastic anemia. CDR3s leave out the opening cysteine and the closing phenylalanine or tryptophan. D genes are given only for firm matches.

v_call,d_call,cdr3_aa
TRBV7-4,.,ASSVVVTSSTY
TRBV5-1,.,ASSLYDGSGEAF
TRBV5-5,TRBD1,ASSAGTGRGYT
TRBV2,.,ASSEQGKSREQY
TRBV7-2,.,ASSLVGGAETQYF
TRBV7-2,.,TSSLARGPDTQYY
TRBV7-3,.,ASSPVDGTENTH
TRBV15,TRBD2,ATSRPSGGPGEQF
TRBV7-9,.,ASGIYNEQIFGPF
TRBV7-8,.,ASSLGGTHDTQ
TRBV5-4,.,ASSLETGGIDTQY
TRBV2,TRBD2,ASSDAGVPEKLY
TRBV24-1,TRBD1,ATSETQGAGETQY
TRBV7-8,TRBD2,ASSNAGGPQAPHY
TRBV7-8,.,ASSVACSTETQY
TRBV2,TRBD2,ASSVAGIPEPLY
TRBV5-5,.,ASSHGGAQPQH